Below, 24 T cell receptor beta chains from the same sample are listed, as sequenced in a study of OX40 agonist ivuxolimab in advanced cancers. Generated by immunoSEQ multiplex PCR, the TCRdb table keeps only in-frame clones and is missing some. The top ten clones hold about 17% of a sample with 40,000 to 55,000 clones, 89% of them seen once. The sample here was CD4+ or CD8+ T cells sorted from blood, taken in a trial of the OX40 agonist ivuxolimab. The receptors come from an adult with an advanced solid tumor such as melanoma, head and neck, liver or kidney cancer.

The J gene is TRBJ1-6, the V gene TRBV7-9, with D possibly matching TRBD1 (5 bases). Per germline, CDR1 SEHNR and CDR2 FQNEAQ (reference sequence). The V end was cut by 5 bases, the J end by 7 bases, with 12 bases between. This CDR3 has 14 amino acids. Here the CDR3 reads CASSGWEGNSPLHF. Written as DNA, the CDR3 is TGTGCCAGCAGCGGATGGGAGGGGAATTCACCCCTCCACTTT.

This clone was recorded once. The chain has TRBV7-9 and TRBJ2-1, with D possibly being TRBD2 (6 bases). CDR3 length: 16 residues. V dropped 5 bases and J dropped 5 bases, with 19 bases sitting between them. Germline CDR1 and CDR2: SEHNR and FQNEAQ (reference sequence). This CDR3 is CASSAHSSRRDNEQFF. The DNA for the CDR3 is TGTGCCAGCAGCGCACACTCTAGCAGGAGGGACAATGAGCAGTTCTTC.

This clone was seen only once. The chain couples TRBV7-9 to TRBJ1-2; TRBD1 might be the D (5 bases). CDR1 and CDR2 (germline): SEHNR, FQNEAQ (reference sequence). The CDR3 sequence is 14 residues long. V was cut by 3 bases and J by 6 bases, with 14 bases left in between. CDR3 residues: CASSFSGGKDGYTF. The DNA for the CDR3 is TGTGCCAGCAGCTTTAGTGGGGGTAAAGATGGCTACACCTTC.

V gene TRBV27 combines with J gene TRBJ2-3, with TRBD2 matching 9 bases. CDR3 size: 17 residues. The germline gives CDR1 MNHEY, CDR2 SMNVEV (reference sequence). Germline trimming cut 2 bases from V and 2 bases from J; bases unmatched to any gene: 8. CDR3 in DNA: TGTGCCAGCAGTTTAGGGCTCCTAGCGGGAACCACAGATACGCAGTATTTT. Translated, it gives CASSLGLLAGTTDTQYF.

The chain recombines TRBV9 with TRBJ1-6; TRBD1 matches at 9 bases. In germline, CDR1 is SGDLS, CDR2 YYNGEE. The CDR3 is made up of 15 amino acids. The J segment lost 8 bases and the V segment lost 0 bases, leaving 3 bases of the junction unmatched. CDR3 nucleotide sequence: TGTGCCAGCAGCGTAGACGGGGACAGGGATTCACCCCTCCACTTT. It codes for CASSVDGDRDSPLHF.

The chain recombines TRBV5-1 with TRBJ2-2; D ambiguous. V was clipped by 0 bases and J by 3 bases, with 15 bases between them. The CDR3 sequence is 17 residues long. Germline V gene sequence: CDR1 SGHRS, CDR2 YFSETQ. CDR3 residues: CASSLDGEELYTGELFF. In nucleotides, the CDR3 is TGCGCCAGCAGCTTGGACGGAGAGGAGCTTTACACCGGGGAGCTGTTTTTT.

The count of this clone is one. The J gene is TRBJ2-1, the V gene TRBV4-1, with 11 bases fitting TRBD2. Trimming cost V 4 bases and J 4 bases; bases outside gene matches: 3. The CDR3 consists of 15 residues. Germline CDR1 reads MGHRA; CDR2 reads YSYEKL. CDR3 in amino acids: CASSPASGRYNEQFF. In DNA form, the CDR3 reads TGCGCCAGCAGCCCAGCTAGCGGGAGGTACAATGAGCAGTTCTTC.

This clone rates as medium-sized. The chain uses TRBV7-9 and TRBJ2-3, with TRBD1 matching over 8 bases. Per the germline V gene, CDR1 is SEHNR and CDR2 is FQNEAQ (reference sequence). Trimming took 1 base from V and 4 from J; bases not matched to a gene: 4. This CDR3 is built from 15 residues. The CDR3 reads CASSLGPGQADTQYF. In DNA form, the CDR3 reads TGTGCCAGCAGCTTAGGCCCGGGACAGGCAGATACGCAGTATTTT.

V gene TRBV13 combines with J gene TRBJ1-1, with a tentative D call TRBD1 (5 bases). Trimming took 4 bases from V and 8 from J, leaving 17 bases between them. The CDR3 has 14 residues. Germline V gene sequence: CDR1 PRHDT, CDR2 FYEKMQ (reference sequence). CDR3 sequence reads: CASSYGGGAEEAFF. The CDR3 coding sequence is TGTGCCAGCAGCTACGGGGGTGGGGCAGAAGAAGCTTTCTTT.

V usage is TRBV4-1 and J usage is TRBJ2-7; a weak D match, TRBD2 (5 bases). CDR3 length: 14 residues. Trimming left V 0 bases short and J 4 bases short, with 10 bases between. Germline V gene data show CDR1 as MGHRA and CDR2 as YSYEKL. The CDR3 spells CASSQELGEYEQYF. Here the CDR3 DNA reads TGCGCCAGCAGCCAAGAGTTGGGAGAGTACGAGCAGTACTTC.

This clone has more than one count but fewer than ten. The V and J genes are TRBV9 and TRBJ2-4; 10 bases fit TRBD2. CDR1 is SGDLS, CDR2 YYNGEE, per germline. CDR3 size: 16 residues. Trimming took 3 bases from V and 2 from J; bases not matched to a gene: 5. DNA of the CDR3: TGTGCCAGCAGCGCAGCGGGAGGGCCGACCAAAAACATTCAGTACTTC. Residues: CASSAAGGPTKNIQYF. Using reference TRBV9 and TRBJ2-4 for the parts outside the CDR3, the full variable domain is DSGVTQTPKHLITATGQRVTLRCSPRSGDLSVYWYQQSLDQGLQFLIQYYNGEERAKGNILERFSAQQFPDLHSELNLSSLELGDSALYFCASSAAGGPTKNIQYFGAGTRLSVL.

The chain employs TRBV6-1 and TRBJ1-2; the match to TRBD1 covers 11 bases. The CDR3 has 14 residues. The V segment lost 1 base and the J segment 6 bases; nucleotides outside the gene matches: 1. The germline CDR1 and CDR2 sequences are MNHNS and SASEGT. CDR3 bases: TGTGCCAGCAGTGAAGGGACAGGGGGCGATGGCTACACCTTC. Residues: CASSEGTGGDGYTF.

V gene TRBV27 combines with J gene TRBJ1-1; the D gene is possibly TRBD1 (6 bases). The CDR3 contains 13 residues. The germline V gene encodes CDR1 MNHEY and CDR2 SMNVEV (reference sequence). V lost 6 bases and J 1 base, leaving 9 bases between the germline ends. The DNA for the CDR3 is TGTGCCAGCAGGGTAGGGGGGAACACTGAAGCTTTCTTT. Translation: CASRVGGNTEAFF.

The chain recombines TRBV6-5 with TRBJ1-1, with unresolved D. The CDR3 extends over 13 amino acids. The germline V gene encodes CDR1 MNHEY and CDR2 SVGAGI. V lost 1 base to trimming and J lost 1 base, with 4 bases between them. The CDR3 DNA reads as TGTGCCAGCAGTTACTGGGAGAACACTGAAGCTTTCTTT. Translation: CASSYWENTEAFF.

This chain connects TRBV5-1 to TRBJ1-1; D is unresolved. V was trimmed by 4 bases and J by 0 bases, leaving 7 bases between them. CDR3 length: 13 amino acids. Germline V gene data show CDR1 as SGHRS and CDR2 as YFSETQ. CDR3 protein: CASSHGMNTEAFF. CDR3 sequence (DNA): TGCGCCAGCAGCCACGGGATGAACACTGAAGCTTTCTTT.

The rearrangement uses TRBV4-2 and TRBJ2-7, with D possibly matching TRBD1 (5 bases). This CDR3 region has 13 residues. Trimming took off 4 bases at V and 4 bases at J, with 11 bases between the two ends. Germline CDR1 is LGHNA and CDR2 is YNFKEQ. CDR3 residues: CASSLRQTYEQYF. The CDR3 DNA sequence: TGTGCCAGCAGCCTTAGACAGACATACGAGCAGTACTTC.

The rearrangement joins TRBV27 to TRBJ2-7; D gene unclear. The CDR3 is 13 residues long. V gave up 3 bases and J gave up 2 bases, with 8 bases separating them. Germline V gene sequence: CDR1 MNHEY, CDR2 SMNVEV (reference sequence). Here the CDR3 DNA reads TGTGCCAGCAGTTTTGGGCTTACCTACGAGCAGTACTTC. Its protein product is CASSFGLTYEQYF.

The V and J genes are TRBV12-5 and TRBJ1-3, with 8 bases fitting TRBD1. With V trimmed by 5 bases and J by 0 bases, 6 bases remained unmatched. Germline V gives CDR1 LGHNT, CDR2 FRNRAP. The CDR3 loop spans 16 amino acids. CDR3 nucleotide sequence: TGTGCTAGTGGTGAGGACAGGGAGGGCTCTGGAAACACCATATATTTT. Protein product: CASGEDREGSGNTIYF.

The gene calls are TRBV4-1 and TRBJ1-5, with 10 nucleotides matching TRBD1. The germline CDR1 and CDR2 sequences are MGHRA and YSYEKL. This CDR3 has 16 residues. Germline trimming cut 3 bases from V and 1 base from J; bases unmatched to any gene: 3. The CDR3 region has the DNA TGCGCCAGCAGCCATAGACAGGGGGCAAGCAATCAGCCCCAGCATTTT. Protein product: CASSHRQGASNQPQHF.

The V call is TRBV27, the J call TRBJ1-1; D is perhaps TRBD1 (6 bases). This CDR3 has 14 amino acids. V dropped 8 bases and J dropped 7 bases, with 20 bases sitting between them. Germline CDR1 is MNHEY and CDR2 is SMNVEV (reference sequence). In nucleotides, the CDR3 is TGTGCCAGCTTACTACAGGGCGAGCAGGATGAAGCTTTCTTT. It yields the protein CASLLQGEQDEAFF.

CDR3 coding DNA: TGCGCCAGCAGCTTGGAAGAGATTGCAGGAGCTCCGGGGAATTCACCCCTCCACTTT. Encoded protein: CASSLEEIAGAPGNSPLHF. This chain links TRBV5-1 with TRBJ1-6; D is ambiguous. Germline CDR1 is SGHRS and CDR2 is YFSETQ. Trimming took 0 bases from V and 7 from J, leaving 23 bases between them. This CDR3 has 19 amino acids.

The V call is TRBV7-9, the J call TRBJ2-6, with D unclear. This CDR3 is 12 amino acids long. CDR1 and CDR2 (germline): SEHNR, FQNEAQ (reference sequence). The germline V and J ends were trimmed by 5 bases and 4 bases, with 3 bases remaining between them. The CDR3 spells CASSGGANVLTF. CDR3 bases: TGTGCCAGCAGCGGGGGGGCCAACGTCCTGACTTTC.

J is TRBJ1-1 and V is TRBV7-6, with 7 bases fitting TRBD1. CDR1 is SGHVS and CDR2 is FNYEAQ in the germline V gene. The CDR3 spans 15 residues. The V segment lost 1 base and the J segment 0 bases; nucleotides outside the gene matches: 2. CDR3 residues: CASSLGTGLNTEAFF. The CDR3 DNA sequence: TGTGCCAGCAGCTTAGGGACAGGCTTGAACACTGAAGCTTTCTTT.

The rearrangement uses TRBV7-9 and TRBJ2-7; 8 nucleotides align to TRBD1. V shed 1 base, J shed 3 bases, and the junction held 2 bases outside the gene matches. Germline assignment: CDR1 SEHNR and CDR2 FQNEAQ (reference sequence). The CDR3 has 14 amino acids. The CDR3 sequence is CASSLGTGFYEQYF. The CDR3 DNA follows: TGTGCCAGCAGCTTAGGGACAGGGTTCTACGAGCAGTACTTC.